This T cell receptor (beta chain) was found in a study of technical replicates of blood from a handful of donors. The data were produced by immunoSEQ multiplex PCR, yet TCRdb's version contains in-frame clones alone and is incomplete. The sample consists of 100,000 or so clones, over 95% of them appearing once. This CDR3 contains 17 residues. V shed 3 bases and J shed 4 bases, with 19 bases lying between them. Germline V gene lookup returns CDR1 LNHDA and CDR2 SQIVND (reference sequence). The J gene is TRBJ1-3, the V gene TRBV19, with D maybe TRBD1 (5 bases). The origin of this receptor is a human donor in good health. Source material: T cells isolated from PBMCs. The CDR3 region has the DNA TGTGCCAGTAGTATTTCGGCTTACGGGGGACTCGGAAACACCATATATTTT. This gives the protein CASSISAYGGLGNTIYF. Complete variable domain (other parts from reference TRBV19 and TRBJ1-3): DGGITQSPKYLFRKEGQNVTLSCEQNLNHDAMYWYRQDPGQGLRLIYYSQIVNDFQKGDIAEGYSVSREKKESFPLTVTSAQKNPTAFYLCASSISAYGGLGNTIYFGEGSWLTVV.